Below, 23 T cell receptor beta chains from the same sample are listed, as sequenced in a study of blood T cell repertoires in COVID-19. Produced via immunoSEQ multiplex PCR; TCRdb's table is partial and in-frame only. The table records around 100,000 clones, roughly 88% of them present only once. The sample was peripheral blood. The receptors were gathered from a human donor in a cohort sampled during active COVID-19.

The gene calls are TRBV30 and TRBJ1-4, with 7 bases identical to TRBD1. Germline CDR1 and CDR2: GTSNPN and SVGIG (reference sequence). The CDR3 is made up of 16 amino acids. V lost 4 bases and J lost 0; bases outside the gene matches: 8. In nucleotides, the CDR3 is TGTGCCTGGATGAGGCAGGGGGGTCCAACTAATGAAAAACTGTTTTTT. The encoded protein is CAWMRQGGPTNEKLFF.

This clone showed up just a few times. The chain is built from TRBV5-4 and TRBJ2-1; 12 bases match TRBD1. Trimming took 1 base from V and 3 from J; bases not matched to a gene: 8. The CDR3 is made up of 18 amino acids. The germline gives CDR1 SGHNT, CDR2 YYREEE (reference sequence). CDR3 bases: TGTGCCAGCAGCTTGAGGGCGGGACAGGGGGCTATCTACAATGAGCAGTTCTTC. It codes for CASSLRAGQGAIYNEQFF.

The rearrangement joins TRBV4-1 to TRBJ2-7, with TRBD2 matching 14 bases. Germline V gives CDR1 MGHRA, CDR2 YSYEKL. This CDR3 has 16 residues. V shed 0 bases and J 6 bases; nucleotides not matched to a gene: 4. CDR3 protein: CASSQEGTSGSPEQYF. The CDR3 DNA sequence: TGCGCCAGCAGCCAAGAGGGGACTAGCGGGAGTCCCGAGCAGTACTTC.

The rearrangement uses TRBV7-9 and TRBJ2-7; 8 positions match TRBD2. The CDR3 has 15 amino acids. In germline, CDR1 is SEHNR, CDR2 FQNEAQ (reference sequence). J lost 4 bases, V lost 7 bases, and 12 bases had no gene match. In DNA, the CDR3 is TGTGCCAGCACCCGGGCTAGCGGGTACAAGTACGAGCAGTACTTC. This encodes CASTRASGYKYEQYF.

In its sample, this clone was seen once. This rearrangement joins TRBV19 to TRBJ1-4, with D maybe TRBD1 (6 bases). This CDR3 contains 15 residues. CDR1 LNHDA and CDR2 SQIVND come from the germline V gene (reference sequence). V gave up 3 bases and J gave up 10 bases, with 18 bases separating them. In nucleotides, the CDR3 is TGTGCCAGTAGTATCTTGGCGGGGGCGGAGGGAAAACTGTTTTTT. Translation gives CASSILAGAEGKLFF.

The chain uses TRBV11-3 and TRBJ2-3, with TRBD2 matching 7 bases. The length of the CDR3 is 14 residues. CDR1 and CDR2 (germline): SGHNT, YENEEA. V was clipped by 1 base and J by 8 bases; unmatched bases: 6. As DNA, the CDR3 is TGTGCCAGCAGCTTAGGGGGCGGGAGCCGTACGCAGTATTTT. As protein: CASSLGGGSRTQYF. The full variable domain, in which reference TRBV11-3 and TRBJ2-3 provide the parts outside the CDR3, is EAGVVQSPRYKIIEKKQPVAFWCNPISGHNTLYWYLQNLGQGPELLIRYENEEAVDDSQLPKDRFSAERLKGVDSTLKIQPAELGDSAVYLCASSLGGGSRTQYFGPGTRLTVL.

The chain links TRBV5-1 to TRBJ2-3; D may be TRBD2 (6 bases). V was shortened by 6 bases and J by 2 bases, with 16 bases between the two germline ends. Germline assignment: CDR1 SGHRS and CDR2 YFSETQ. The length of the CDR3 is 15 residues. In nucleotides, the CDR3 is TGCGCCAGCATGTCGACGGGAGTGAACACAGATACGCAGTATTTT. Encoded protein: CASMSTGVNTDTQYF.

The J gene is TRBJ1-5, the V gene TRBV24-1; D is unresolved. Deletions cut 6 bases from V and 10 bases from J, with 15 bases between. This CDR3 has 13 residues. CDR1 is KGHDR and CDR2 is SFDVKD in the germline V gene. DNA of the CDR3: TGTGCCACCAGTCAGCGCGGGGTGGGACCCCAGCATTTT. Its protein is CATSQRGVGPQHF.

The chain recombines TRBV27 with TRBJ2-5; 8 nucleotides match TRBD2. The V gene's germline CDR1 is MNHEY and CDR2 SMNVEV (reference sequence). V gave up 6 bases and J gave up 4 bases; unmatched junction bases: 13. This CDR3 has 16 amino acids. The CDR3 region is CASRPFSGLGGETQYF. CDR3 in DNA: TGTGCCAGCAGACCCTTCTCGGGACTAGGCGGAGAGACCCAGTACTTC.

The rearrangement joins TRBV6-5 to TRBJ2-7, with 8 bases identical to TRBD1. CDR3 length equals 15 residues. V shed 5 bases and J 4 bases; nucleotides not matched to a gene: 10. Germline V gene data show CDR1 as MNHEY and CDR2 as SVGAGI. The CDR3 spells CASSPHRDRGYEQYF. The CDR3 DNA sequence: TGTGCCAGCAGTCCTCATCGAGACAGGGGTTACGAGCAGTACTTC.

The V and J genes are TRBV7-3 and TRBJ2-1; TRBD2 matches 10 bases. V lost 0 bases to trimming and J lost 11 bases; unmatched junction nucleotides: 10. The CDR3 runs 16 residues. Germline V gene lookup returns CDR1 SGHTA and CDR2 FQGTGA. The CDR3 reads CASSLTSSSGGAKQFF. The CDR3 nucleotides are TGTGCCAGCAGCTTAACATCTTCGAGCGGGGGGGCCAAGCAGTTCTTC.

The chain couples TRBV7-2 to TRBJ2-1; 9 bases fit TRBD2. This CDR3 region has 15 residues. The trim removed 2 bases at V and 5 bases at J, leaving 4 bases unmatched. Germline CDR1 and CDR2: SGHTA and FQGNSA. CDR3 sequence (DNA): TGTGCCAGCAGCTTAAGGGCTAGCGGGGACAATGAGCAGTTCTTC. This translates into CASSLRASGDNEQFF.

V usage is TRBV2 and J usage is TRBJ2-1, with D possibly matching TRBD1 (5 bases). V dropped 1 base and J dropped 4 bases, with 8 bases sitting between them. The CDR3 has 14 residues. Germline CDR1 and CDR2: SNHLY and FYNNEI. The CDR3 loop is CASSEVAGYNEQFF. The CDR3, as DNA: TGTGCCAGCAGTGAAGTCGCAGGGTACAATGAGCAGTTCTTC.

The V and J genes are TRBV11-2 and TRBJ2-7, with 10 bases matching TRBD2. CDR3 length: 15 amino acids. After removal of 4 bases from V and 3 bases from J, the junction contained 6 bases not matched to a gene. From germline, CDR1 is SGHAT and CDR2 FQNNGV. CDR3 in amino acids: CASSSTSGTNYEQYF. DNA for the CDR3: TGTGCCAGCAGCTCCACTAGCGGGACCAACTACGAGCAGTACTTC. Full variable domain (remainder filled in from reference TRBV11-2 and TRBJ2-7): EAGVAQSPRYKIIEKRQSVAFWCNPISGHATLYWYQQILGQGPKLLIQFQNNGVVDDSQLPKDRFSAERLKGVDSTLKIQPAKLEDSAVYLCASSSTSGTNYEQYFGPGTRLTVT.

As regards this clone: The DNA is left out, because the CDR3 cannot be placed on it with certainty; the CDR3 is given as TCRdb lists it. The chain recombines TRBV6-5 with TRBJ1-1; the table's D gene call, TRBD1, was not cross checked with the DNA. The germline gives CDR1 MNHEY, CDR2 SVGAGI. The CDR3 is made up of 16 amino acids, end residues included. The chain's CDR3 is CASSYSIFGSDPEAFF.

This chain links TRBV6-1 with TRBJ2-4, with unresolved D. This CDR3 has 14 amino acids. Germline CDR1 MNHNS, CDR2 SASEGT. The V end was cut by 1 base, the J end by 0 bases, with 4 bases between. CDR3 DNA: TGTGCCAGCAGTGAAGGCGGAGCCAAAAACATTCAGTACTTC. It translates to CASSEGGAKNIQYF.

The genes are TRBV6-5 and TRBJ2-1, with D maybe TRBD2 (5 bases). Germline-derived CDR1 and CDR2 are MNHEY and SVGAGI. Trimming pared 8 bases from V and 7 bases from J, leaving 18 bases between. This CDR3 comprises 14 residues. The CDR3 nucleotides are TGTGCCAGCCACGCGGGCGGAGGCGTTAATGAGCAGTTCTTC. Its protein product is CASHAGGGVNEQFF.

The gene calls are TRBV7-2 and TRBJ2-1; 8 nucleotides align to TRBD2. The CDR3 has 16 amino acids. The V gene's germline CDR1 is SGHTA and CDR2 FQGNSA. V shed 5 bases, J shed 0 bases, and the junction held 6 bases outside the gene matches. In DNA, the CDR3 is TGTGCCAGCAGCGTGATGAGCGGGAGCTCCTACAATGAGCAGTTCTTC. Its protein is CASSVMSGSSYNEQFF.

V and J are TRBV7-2 and TRBJ2-7; 7 bases are a match to TRBD2. CDR1 and CDR2 from the germline V gene are SGHTA and FQGNSA. CDR3 length: 17 amino acids. V shed 3 bases and J 5 bases; nucleotides not matched to a gene: 16. The DNA for the CDR3 is TGTGCCAGCAGCTTTGGGGGATTGACTAGCTTCATCCACGAGCAGTACTTC. Protein: CASSFGGLTSFIHEQYF.

The chain is built from TRBV7-2 and TRBJ2-3; 13 bases agree with TRBD2. This CDR3 comprises 15 residues. The J segment lost 5 bases and the V segment lost 7 bases, leaving 6 bases of the junction unmatched. CDR1 and CDR2 (germline): SGHTA, FQGNSA. The CDR3 sequence is CASTGLAGARDTQYF. CDR3 nucleotide sequence: TGTGCCAGCACCGGACTAGCGGGAGCGCGAGATACGCAGTATTTT.

This clone was observed once. The CDR3 loop is CASSEYSARIGRNEQFF. CDR3 in DNA: TGTGCCAGCAGTGAATACTCGGCTAGAATCGGTCGAAATGAGCAGTTCTTC. The J gene is TRBJ2-1, the V gene TRBV25-1; D ambiguous. V gave up 0 bases and J gave up 7 bases, with 19 bases separating them. CDR1 is MGHDK and CDR2 is SYGVNS in the germline V gene. The CDR3 spans 17 residues.

This clone has only one observation. In DNA, the CDR3 is TGTGCCACCAGTCAGGGTATGAAGACCCAGTACTTC. The encoded protein is CATSQGMKTQYF. V and J are TRBV24-1 and TRBJ2-5; a weak D match, TRBD1 (5 bases). V dropped 6 bases and J dropped 6 bases, with 10 bases sitting between them. This CDR3 has 12 residues. Germline CDR1 and CDR2: KGHDR and SFDVKD.

This chain joins TRBV28 and TRBJ2-7; TRBD2 might be the D (5 bases). The CDR3 is 14 amino acids. Germline-derived CDR1 and CDR2 are MDHEN and SYDVKM. Trimming shortened V by 4 bases and J by 2 bases, and 12 bases separated the two germline ends. Written as DNA, the CDR3 is TGTGCCAGCAGTTCACTTAGCGTACCCTACGAGCAGTACTTC. This codes for CASSSLSVPYEQYF.